The 23 T cell receptor beta chains reported below all come from one sample, sequenced in a study of blood T cell repertoires in COVID-19. This table comes from immunoSEQ multiplex PCR, and its TCRdb copy is limited to in-frame clones, with some not included. This sample has about 130,000 clones; 79% occur once, and the top ten carry around a third. Input material: peripheral blood. All receptors come from a man aged 40-49 years with active or convalescent COVID-19.

The chain employs TRBV2 and TRBJ1-1, with D tentatively TRBD1 (5 bases). Deletions cut 5 bases from V and 4 bases from J, with 14 bases between. Germline CDR1 reads SNHLY; CDR2 reads FYNNEI. This CDR3 is built from 14 residues. The CDR3 sequence: CASSWGGGGTEAFF. CDR3 bases: TGTGCCAGCAGTTGGGGGGGAGGTGGCACTGAAGCTTTCTTT.

This clone has just one count. The chain is built from TRBV12-5 and TRBJ2-7, with D possibly being TRBD2 (6 bases). V was pared by 0 bases and J by 6 bases, with 9 bases between. The CDR3 covers 13 residues. Germline values: CDR1 LGHNT, CDR2 FRNRAP. Here the CDR3 DNA reads TGTGCTAGTGGTTTGGTCCGCGGGGCCGAGCAGTACTTC. Residues: CASGLVRGAEQYF.

The chain is built from TRBV2 and TRBJ2-7; 8 bases align to TRBD1. CDR1 is SNHLY and CDR2 is FYNNEI in the germline V gene. This CDR3 spans 13 amino acids. Trimming at V came to 7 bases and at J to 7 bases, leaving 9 bases not matched to a gene. The CDR3 bases are TGTGCCAGCACCCGGGACAGGCAAGGAGAGCAGTACTTC. Protein: CASTRDRQGEQYF.

V gene TRBV9 combines with J gene TRBJ2-3; D is ambiguous. V lost 1 base, J lost 0 bases, and 12 bases lay in between. CDR1 and CDR2 from the germline V gene are SGDLS and YYNGEE. The CDR3 is 16 amino acids. This chain's CDR3 is CASSVSGTVSTDTQYF. CDR3 nucleotide sequence: TGTGCCAGCAGCGTATCGGGTACTGTTAGCACAGATACGCAGTATTTT.

V is TRBV24-1 and J is TRBJ2-7; 7 bases match TRBD1. From germline, CDR1 is KGHDR and CDR2 SFDVKD. J was trimmed by 5 bases and V by 5 bases; bases with no gene match: 11. CDR3 size: 15 residues. CDR3 sequence reads: CATSGVQQGNDEQYF. The CDR3 nucleotides read TGTGCCACCAGTGGGGTCCAACAGGGGAACGACGAGCAGTACTTC.

The chain uses TRBV6-5 and TRBJ1-6, with D tentatively TRBD1 (6 bases). V lost 4 bases and J 6 bases, leaving 10 bases between the germline ends. The germline CDR1 and CDR2 sequences are MNHEY and SVGAGI. This CDR3 is built from 14 residues. The CDR3 protein is CASSSRTANSPLHF. In nucleotides, the CDR3 is TGTGCCAGCAGTTCACGGACAGCTAATTCACCCCTCCACTTT.

The J gene is TRBJ1-5, the V gene TRBV27, with 9 bases lining up with TRBD1. The V gene end was trimmed by 6 bases and the J gene end by 4 bases; junction bases not matched to a gene: 4. The germline V gene encodes CDR1 MNHEY and CDR2 SMNVEV (reference sequence). The CDR3 extends over 14 amino acids. The CDR3 here is CASRVGQGNQPQHF. CDR3 nucleotides: TGTGCCAGCAGGGTGGGACAGGGTAATCAGCCCCAGCATTTT.

This clone was detected only a few times. This chain uses TRBV24-1 with TRBJ1-5, with a weak D call TRBD1 (5 bases). The CDR3 contains 14 residues. V lost 6 bases, J lost 4 bases, and 12 bases lay in between. Looked up from germline, CDR1 is KGHDR and CDR2 is SFDVKD. In DNA, the CDR3 is TGTGCCACCAGTAAGTCACAGGTTAATCAGCCCCAGCATTTT. The encoded protein is CATSKSQVNQPQHF.

The gene calls are TRBV30 and TRBJ1-1; possibly TRBD1 for D (5 bases). Looked up from germline, CDR1 is GTSNPN and CDR2 is SVGIG (reference sequence). V lost 4 bases and J lost 8, with 17 bases in between. The CDR3 runs to 13 residues. The CDR3 is CAWTPMAGDEAFF. The CDR3 region has the DNA TGTGCCTGGACCCCAATGGCGGGGGACGAAGCTTTCTTT.

The V call is TRBV7-9, the J call TRBJ1-5, with no clear D. Germline assignment: CDR1 SEHNR and CDR2 FQNEAQ (reference sequence). The CDR3 contains 15 residues. Trimming left V 2 bases short and J 3 bases short, with 11 bases between. The CDR3, as DNA: TGTGCCAGCAGCTTATCGTCTGGCCTCAATCAGCCCCAGCATTTT. It encodes CASSLSSGLNQPQHF.

The chain recombines TRBV6-5 with TRBJ1-1, with TRBD1 matching over 9 bases. This CDR3 is 15 amino acids long. Germline V gene data show CDR1 as MNHEY and CDR2 as SVGAGI. V trimming: 5 bases; J trimming: 5 bases; junction bases outside the gene matches: 9. The CDR3, as DNA: TGTGCCAGCAGTCCCCGGGACAGGGTGGATACTGAAGCTTTCTTT. It is translated as CASSPRDRVDTEAFF.

The chain combines TRBV6-2 or TRBV6-3 with TRBJ1-2; no clear D gene. V was pared by 0 bases and J by 0 bases, with 8 bases between. Germline V gene data show CDR1 as MNHEY and CDR2 as SVGEGT. There are 15 residues in the CDR3. The CDR3 DNA reads TGTGCCAGCAGTTACTCTCTGCAGGCTAACTATGGCTACACCTTC. Encoded protein: CASSYSLQANYGYTF.

The gene calls are TRBV30 and TRBJ2-2; 8 bases are shared with TRBD2. The CDR3 covers 13 residues. With V trimmed by 6 bases and J by 6 bases, 6 bases remained unmatched. Germline-derived CDR1 and CDR2 are GTSNPN and SVGIG (reference sequence). The CDR3 region is CACSGKRAGELFF. The CDR3 coding sequence is TGTGCCTGTAGCGGGAAGCGCGCCGGGGAGCTGTTTTTT.

The rearrangement links TRBV5-1 to TRBJ2-5; D might be TRBD1 (6 bases). The length of the CDR3 is 15 residues. Germline V CDR1 and CDR2: SGHRS, YFSETQ. V lost 1 base and J 4 bases, leaving 14 bases between the germline ends. The CDR3 sequence is CASSLFGGEGETQYF. The CDR3, as DNA: TGCGCCAGCAGCTTGTTTGGGGGCGAGGGAGAGACCCAGTACTTC.

This chain uses TRBV23-1 with TRBJ1-4; 9 bases are a match to TRBD1. TRBV23-1 is recorded as an ORF, its role being uncertain. CDR3 length equals 14 residues. V trimming: 10 bases; J trimming: 8 bases; junction bases outside the gene matches: 11. CDR3 in amino acids: CAIKDRGRGEKLFF. The CDR3 nucleotides read TGCGCCATCAAAGACAGGGGGAGAGGGGAAAAACTGTTTTTT.

The V gene is TRBV27, the J gene TRBJ1-1; TRBD1 matches at 7 bases. Looked up from germline, CDR1 is MNHEY and CDR2 is SMNVEV (reference sequence). The CDR3 is made up of 16 amino acids. The V gene end was trimmed by 3 bases and the J gene end by 4 bases; junction bases not matched to a gene: 11. Written as DNA, the CDR3 is TGTGCCAGCAGTTTGGCGGGAACAGGGGTGGGCACTGAAGCTTTCTTT. Translated, it gives CASSLAGTGVGTEAFF.

CDR3 bases: TGTGCCAGCAGGGGGCCCAGCACCTACGAGCAGTACTTC. Translating it yields CASRGPSTYEQYF. The V call is TRBV7-9, the J call TRBJ2-7; tentatively, D is TRBD1 (5 bases). V lost 6 bases to trimming and J lost 2 bases, with 11 bases between them. Germline CDR1 SEHNR, CDR2 FQNEAQ (reference sequence). The CDR3 extends over 13 amino acids.

The rearrangement links TRBV15 to TRBJ2-3, with no clear D. With 3 bases removed from V and 2 bases from J, the gap between germline ends came to 6 bases. The CDR3 extends over 13 amino acids. CDR1 and CDR2 from the germline V gene are LNHNV and YYDKDF (reference sequence). CDR3 sequence reads: CATSRATTDTQYF. DNA for the CDR3: TGTGCCACCAGCAGGGCAACCACAGATACGCAGTATTTT.

The CDR3 region is CASKSGGSYNEQFF. The CDR3 DNA reads as TGTGCCAGCAAGAGCGGGGGTTCCTACAATGAGCAGTTCTTC. The chain is built from TRBV2 and TRBJ2-1, with TRBD2 matching over 8 bases. CDR1 and CDR2 from the germline V gene are SNHLY and FYNNEI. V shed 7 bases, J shed 1 base, and the junction held 3 bases outside the gene matches. The CDR3 is 14 residues long. Full variable domain (rest looked up from reference TRBV2 and TRBJ2-1): EPEVTQTPSHQVTQMGQEVILRCVPISNHLYFYWYRQILGQKVEFLVSFYNNEISEKSEIFDDQFSVERPDGSNFTLKIRSTKLEDSAMYFCASKSGGSYNEQFFGPGTRLTVL.

This chain links TRBV24-1 with TRBJ1-5; 8 nucleotides line up with TRBD1. This CDR3 comprises 15 residues. V lost 5 bases, J lost 4 bases, and 6 bases stayed unmatched. CDR1 is KGHDR and CDR2 is SFDVKD in the germline V gene. This chain's CDR3 is CATSVADRDNQPQHF. For the CDR3, the DNA is TGTGCCACCAGTGTCGCGGACAGGGATAATCAGCCCCAGCATTTT.

The chain uses TRBV19 and TRBJ1-2; D ambiguous. Germline V gene lookup returns CDR1 LNHDA and CDR2 SQIVND (reference sequence). This CDR3 is 13 amino acids long. V gave up 10 bases and J gave up 5 bases, with 17 bases separating them. CDR3 loop: CATFPRDQYGYTF. In nucleotides, the CDR3 is TGTGCCACATTTCCCCGAGATCAATATGGCTACACCTTC.

The V gene is TRBV5-1, the J gene TRBJ1-1; 7 nucleotides align to TRBD1. The germline V gene has CDR1 SGHRS and CDR2 YFSETQ. V lost 3 bases to trimming and J lost 7 bases; unmatched junction nucleotides: 12. The CDR3 is 15 residues long. CDR3 amino acids: CASSSRGTDQYEAFF. DNA of the CDR3: TGCGCCAGCAGCTCCCGGGGGACAGACCAATATGAAGCTTTCTTT.

The chain employs TRBV30 and TRBJ1-6; D gene uncertain. Germline lookup yields CDR1 GTSNPN and CDR2 SVGIG (reference sequence). The CDR3 has 13 residues. The V and J ends lost 8 bases and 2 bases respectively, with 10 bases between them. The CDR3: CAENRAYNSPLHF. CDR3 bases: TGTGCCGAGAACAGAGCCTATAATTCACCCCTCCACTTT.